Sequencing of this T cell receptor (beta chain) was carried out in a study of blood T cell repertoires in COVID-19. Germline V gives CDR1 SGHRS, CDR2 YFSETQ. The CDR3 spans 13 residues. V lost 4 bases and J 4 bases, leaving 11 bases between the germline ends. In regard to this clone: Other DNA sequences in the sample encode the same CDR3.

Libraries were prepared by immunoSEQ multiplex PCR; TCRdb keeps only in-frame clonotypes and omits some of them. The table records under 300,000 clones, almost 85% of them present only once. The clonotype originates from a man in his forties who had recovered from COVID-19. Input material: PBMCs or T cells enriched from blood (not recorded which). The gene calls are TRBV5-1 and TRBJ1-2; D is possibly TRBD1 (6 bases). The CDR3 protein is CASSLGHGYGYTF. The CDR3 bases are TGCGCCAGCAGCCTGGGACATGGCTATGGCTACACCTTC. Full variable domain (rest looked up from reference TRBV5-1 and TRBJ1-2): KAGVTQTPRYLIKTRGQQVTLSCSPISGHRSVSWYQQTPGQGLQFLFEYFSETQRNKGNFPGRFSGRQFSNSRSEMNVSTLELGDSALYLCASSLGHGYGYTFGSGTRLTVV.